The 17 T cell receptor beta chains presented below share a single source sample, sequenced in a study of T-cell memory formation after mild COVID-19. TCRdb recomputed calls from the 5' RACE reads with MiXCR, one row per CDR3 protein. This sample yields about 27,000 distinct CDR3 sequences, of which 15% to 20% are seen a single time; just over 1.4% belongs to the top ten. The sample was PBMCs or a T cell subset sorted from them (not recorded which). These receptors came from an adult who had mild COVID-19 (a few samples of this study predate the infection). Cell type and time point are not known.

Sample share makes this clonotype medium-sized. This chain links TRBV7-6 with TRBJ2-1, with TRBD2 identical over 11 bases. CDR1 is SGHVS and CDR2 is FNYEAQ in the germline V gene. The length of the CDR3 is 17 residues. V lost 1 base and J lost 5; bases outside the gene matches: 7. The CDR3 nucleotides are TGTGCCAGCAGCTTAGAGATAGCGGGGGGGTTCAACAATGAGCAGTTCTTC. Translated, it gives CASSLEIAGGFNNEQFF.

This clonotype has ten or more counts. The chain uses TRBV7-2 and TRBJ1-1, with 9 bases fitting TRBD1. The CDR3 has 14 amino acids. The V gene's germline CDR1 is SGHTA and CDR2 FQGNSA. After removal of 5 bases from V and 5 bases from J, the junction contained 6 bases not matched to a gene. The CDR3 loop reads CASSRDRGGTEAFF. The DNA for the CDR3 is TGTGCCAGCAGCCGAGACAGGGGGGGTACTGAAGCTTTCTTT.

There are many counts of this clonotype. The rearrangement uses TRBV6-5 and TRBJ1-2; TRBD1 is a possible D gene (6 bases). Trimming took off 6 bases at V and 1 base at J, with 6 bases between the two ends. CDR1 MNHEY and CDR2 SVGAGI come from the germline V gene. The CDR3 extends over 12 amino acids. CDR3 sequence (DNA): TGTGCCAGCAGGGACAGTAACTATGGCTACACCTTC. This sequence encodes CASRDSNYGYTF.

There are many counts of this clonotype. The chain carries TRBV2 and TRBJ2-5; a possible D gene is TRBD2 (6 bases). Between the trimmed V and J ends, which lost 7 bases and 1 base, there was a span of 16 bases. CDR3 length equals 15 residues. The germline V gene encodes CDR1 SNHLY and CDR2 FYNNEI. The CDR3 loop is CASKGPGSGQETQYF. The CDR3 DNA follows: TGTGCCAGCAAAGGCCCTGGTAGCGGCCAAGAGACCCAGTACTTC. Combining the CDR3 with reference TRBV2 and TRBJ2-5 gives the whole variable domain EPEVTQTPSHQVTQMGQEVILRCVPISNHLYFYWYRQILGQKVEFLVSFYNNEISEKSEIFDDQFSVERPDGSNFTLKIRSTKLEDSAMYFCASKGPGSGQETQYFGPGTRLLVL.

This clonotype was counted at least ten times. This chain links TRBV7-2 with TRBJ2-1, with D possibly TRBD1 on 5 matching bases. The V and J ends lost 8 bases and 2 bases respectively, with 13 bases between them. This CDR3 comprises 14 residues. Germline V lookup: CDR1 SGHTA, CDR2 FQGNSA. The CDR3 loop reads CASGWGAPYNEQFF. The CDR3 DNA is TGTGCCAGCGGCTGGGGCGCACCCTACAATGAGCAGTTCTTC.

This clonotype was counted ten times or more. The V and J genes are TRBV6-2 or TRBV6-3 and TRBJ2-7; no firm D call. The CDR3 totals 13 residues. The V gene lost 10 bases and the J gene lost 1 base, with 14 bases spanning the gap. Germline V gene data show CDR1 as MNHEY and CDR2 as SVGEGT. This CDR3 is CATRWAASYEQYF. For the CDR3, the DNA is TGTGCCACCCGGTGGGCGGCGTCCTACGAGCAGTACTTC.

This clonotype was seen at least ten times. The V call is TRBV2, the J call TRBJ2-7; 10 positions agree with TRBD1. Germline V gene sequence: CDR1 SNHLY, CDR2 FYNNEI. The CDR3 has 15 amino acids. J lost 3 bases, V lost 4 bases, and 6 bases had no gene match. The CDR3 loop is CASSGRTGGLYEQYF. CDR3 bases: TGTGCCAGCAGTGGTAGGACAGGGGGACTCTACGAGCAGTACTTC.

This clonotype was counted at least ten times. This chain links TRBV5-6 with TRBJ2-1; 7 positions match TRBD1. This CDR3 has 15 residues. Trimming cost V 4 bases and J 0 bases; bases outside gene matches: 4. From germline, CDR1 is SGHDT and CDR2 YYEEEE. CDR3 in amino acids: CASSPGGSSYNEQFF. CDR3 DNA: TGTGCCAGCAGCCCAGGGGGAAGCTCCTACAATGAGCAGTTCTTC.

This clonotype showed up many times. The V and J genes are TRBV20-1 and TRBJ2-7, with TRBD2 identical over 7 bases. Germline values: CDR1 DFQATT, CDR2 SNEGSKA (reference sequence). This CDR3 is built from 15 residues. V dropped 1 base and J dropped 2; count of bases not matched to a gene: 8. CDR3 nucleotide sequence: TGCAGTGCTAGAGTTCGGACTGGGAGGGCCTACGAGCAGTACTTC. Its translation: CSARVRTGRAYEQYF.

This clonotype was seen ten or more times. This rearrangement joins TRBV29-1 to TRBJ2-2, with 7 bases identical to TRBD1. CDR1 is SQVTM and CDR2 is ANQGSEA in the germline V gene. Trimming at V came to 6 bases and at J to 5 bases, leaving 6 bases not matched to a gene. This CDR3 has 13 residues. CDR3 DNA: TGCAGCGTGCTTAACAGGGGAACCGGGGAGCTGTTTTTT. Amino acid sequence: CSVLNRGTGELFF.

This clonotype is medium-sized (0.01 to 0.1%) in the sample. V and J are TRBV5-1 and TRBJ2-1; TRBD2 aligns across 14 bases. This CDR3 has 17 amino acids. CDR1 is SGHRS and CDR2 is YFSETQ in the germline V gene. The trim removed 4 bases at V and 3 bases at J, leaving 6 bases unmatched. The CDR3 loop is CASSHTGLAGVYNEQFF. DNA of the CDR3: TGCGCCAGCAGCCATACGGGACTAGCGGGGGTCTACAATGAGCAGTTCTTC.

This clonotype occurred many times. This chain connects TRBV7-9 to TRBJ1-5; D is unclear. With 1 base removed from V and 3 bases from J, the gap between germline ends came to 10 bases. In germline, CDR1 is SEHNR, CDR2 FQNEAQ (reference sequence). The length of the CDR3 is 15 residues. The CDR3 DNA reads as TGTGCCAGCAGCTTAGATGGCCAGCCCAATCAGCCCCAGCATTTT. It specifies CASSLDGQPNQPQHF.

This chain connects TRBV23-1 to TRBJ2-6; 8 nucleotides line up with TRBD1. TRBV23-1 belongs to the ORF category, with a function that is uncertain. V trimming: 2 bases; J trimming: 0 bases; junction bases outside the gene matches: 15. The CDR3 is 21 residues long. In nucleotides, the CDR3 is TGCGCCAGCAGTCAACCCCTGGGGCGGACAGGGAGAACCTCTGGGGCCAACGTCCTGACTTTC. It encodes CASSQPLGRTGRTSGANVLTF.

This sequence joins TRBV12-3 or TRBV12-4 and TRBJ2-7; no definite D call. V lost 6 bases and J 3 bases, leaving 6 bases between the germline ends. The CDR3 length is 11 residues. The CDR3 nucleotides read TGTGCCAGCAGCCGATACTACGAGCAGTACTTC. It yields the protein CASSRYYEQYF.

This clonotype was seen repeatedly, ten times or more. CDR3 protein: CASSLGPGRTDTQYF. CDR3 bases: TGTGCCAGCAGCCTAGGACCCGGGCGCACAGATACGCAGTATTTT. The V call is TRBV7-7, the J call TRBJ2-3; D call uncertain. V was cut by 5 bases and J by 1 base, with 13 bases left in between. The germline gives CDR1 SSHAT, CDR2 FNYEAQ (reference sequence). The CDR3 spans 15 residues.

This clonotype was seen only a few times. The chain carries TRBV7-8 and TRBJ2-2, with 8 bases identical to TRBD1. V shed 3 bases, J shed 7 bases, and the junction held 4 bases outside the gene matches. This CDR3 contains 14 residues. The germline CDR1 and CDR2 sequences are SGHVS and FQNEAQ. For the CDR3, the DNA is TGTGCCAGCAGCTTGCTAGGACAGGGCGGGGAGCTGTTTTTT. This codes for CASSLLGQGGELFF. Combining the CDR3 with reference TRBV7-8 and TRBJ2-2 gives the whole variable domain GAGVSQSPRYKVAKRGQDVALRCDPISGHVSLFWYQQALGQGPEFLTYFQNEAQLDKSGLPSDRFFAERPEGSVSTLKIQRTQQEDSAVYLCASSLLGQGGELFFGEGSRLTVL.

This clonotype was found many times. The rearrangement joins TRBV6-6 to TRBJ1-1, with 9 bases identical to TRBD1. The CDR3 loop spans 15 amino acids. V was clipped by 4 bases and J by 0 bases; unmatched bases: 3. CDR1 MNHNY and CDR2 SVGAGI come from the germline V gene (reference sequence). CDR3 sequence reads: CASSWGDRVNTEAFF. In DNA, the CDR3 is TGTGCCAGCAGTTGGGGGGACAGGGTGAACACTGAAGCTTTCTTT.